The rows below give T cell receptor beta chains drawn from one sample of a study of OX40 agonist ivuxolimab in advanced cancers. The data were produced by immunoSEQ multiplex PCR, yet TCRdb's version contains in-frame clones alone and is incomplete. The sample contains approximately 66,000 clones, roughly 88% of which appear only once. This sample comprised CD4+ or CD8+ T cells sorted from blood, obtained in a trial of the OX40 agonist ivuxolimab. These receptors were obtained from an adult with an advanced solid tumor such as melanoma, head and neck, liver or kidney cancer. The CDR3 runs from the conserved cysteine through the conserved F or W. A D gene is named only where the DNA matches it firmly. Clone size is not always given. Where it is, it says once, few, many or a class for expanded clones.

.,TRBV6-6,.,15,TRBJ1-1,TGTGCCAGCAGTACTGGGGACGTACTCCGCACTGAAGCTTTCTTT,CASSTGDVLRTEAFF
.,TRBV5-1,.,15,TRBJ2-7,TGCGCCAGCAGCTTGTCCGGGAGCTTGGCCTACGAGCAGTACTTC,CASSLSGSLAYEQYF
.,TRBV10-3,.,19,TRBJ1-6,TGTGCCATCAGTGAGTCAGGGGGGTTCCTAGGAACCTATAATTCACCCCTCCACTTT,CAISESGGFLGTYNSPLHF
.,TRBV6-1,TRBD1,16,TRBJ1-2,TGTGCCAGCAGTGACCCCCCACAGGGGTACTTCTATGGCTACACCTTC,CASSDPPQGYFYGYTF
.,TRBV6-1,TRBD2,16,TRBJ2-5,TGTGCCAGCAGTGAATATGGCGGGGGGGCCAGGGAGACCCAGTACTTC,CASSEYGGGARETQYF
.,TRBV5-1,.,16,TRBJ1-2,TGCGCCAGCAGCTTCAGGAGGGGACCCCAACTTTATGGCTACACCTTC,CASSFRRGPQLYGYTF
.,TRBV5-1,.,13,TRBJ2-5,TGCGCCAGCAGTCCGGGGAGCGGGGAGACCCAGTACTTC,CASSPGSGETQYF
.,TRBV10-2,TRBD1,14,TRBJ2-2,TGCGCCAGCAGCGGACAGGCGAACACCGGGGAGCTGTTTTTT,CASSGQANTGELFF
.,TRBV5-4,TRBD2,16,TRBJ2-1,TGTGCCAGCAACCCCAAACTCGGGGGGGCATTAAATGAGCAGTTCTTC,CASNPKLGGALNEQFF
once,TRBV18,TRBD1,16,TRBJ1-2,TGTGCCAGCTCACCAATGACAGGGGGGGACAACTATGGCTACACCTTC,CASSPMTGGDNYGYTF
.,TRBV5-5,.,14,TRBJ1-1,TGTGCCAGCAGCCCCCTGACAGGCACAATTGAAGCTTTCTTT,CASSPLTGTIEAFF
.,TRBV2,TRBD1,12,TRBJ1-1,TGTGCCAGCAGTGTGGACAGGGGCGAAGCTTTCTTT,CASSVDRGEAFF
.,TRBV5-4,.,16,TRBJ2-5,TGTGCCAGCAGCTCGACTAGTAACCCGCTCCAAGAGACCCAGTACTTC,CASSSTSNPLQETQYF
.,TRBV11-2,TRBD1,16,TRBJ1-4,TGTGCCAGCAGCTTGGTAGGACAGGGAACTAATGAAAAACTGTTTTTT,CASSLVGQGTNEKLFF
.,TRBV5-5,.,15,TRBJ2-7,TGTGCCAGCAGCTTGCTAGTAGGATTCTCCTACGAGCAGTACTTC,CASSLLVGFSYEQYF
.,TRBV13,.,14,TRBJ2-7,TGTGCCAGCAGCTTTCGCGGCCCCTTCTACGAGCAGTACTTC,CASSFRGPFYEQYF
.,TRBV10-1,.,13,TRBJ1-5,TGCGCCAGCAGTGCAGGGGTTGATCAGCCCCAGCATTTT,CASSAGVDQPQHF
.,TRBV10-3,.,15,TRBJ1-3,TGTGCCATCAGCCGATCTACAGGAACTGGAAACACCATATATTTT,CAISRSTGTGNTIYF
.,TRBV28,.,15,TRBJ1-2,TGTGCCAGCACGTTTGGAGGGGGGCAGGTCAATGGCTACACCTTC,CASTFGGGQVNGYTF
.,TRBV11-3,TRBD1,15,TRBJ1-1,TGTGCCAGCAGCGAGGGGACAGGGGGTAACACTGAAGCTTTCTTT,CASSEGTGGNTEAFF
once,TRBV4-1,.,12,TRBJ2-1,TGCGCCAGCAGCCAAGACACGGGGCGGCAGTTCTTC,CASSQDTGRQFF
.,TRBV18,.,15,TRBJ2-2,TGTGCCAGCTCACCAAGGGAGGATCGTTCCCGGGAGCTGTTTTTT,CASSPREDRSRELFF
.,TRBV14,TRBD1,14,TRBJ1-2,TGTGCCAGCAGCCCGGGACAGAACCTCTATGGCTACACCTTC,CASSPGQNLYGYTF
.,TRBV5-6,TRBD1,16,TRBJ2-2,TGTGCCACCTATGCTTCGTACAGGGGGAACACCGGGGAGCTGTTTTTT,CATYASYRGNTGELFF
.,TRBV6-4,.,14,TRBJ1-4,TGTGCCAGCAGTTCACAGGGAGGTGGTGAAAAACTGTTTTTT,CASSSQGGGEKLFF
.,TRBV6-1,.,13,TRBJ1-5,TGTGCCAGCAAGGGGTTGGGAGATCAGCCCCAGCATTTT,CASKGLGDQPQHF
.,TRBV29-1,TRBD1,13,TRBJ1-2,TGCAGCGTTGGAGGGGGGACAGGGGTTGGCTACACCTTC,CSVGGGTGVGYTF
.,TRBV2,.,13,TRBJ2-3,TGTGCCAGCAGTGAATACGAAACAGATACGCAGTATTTT,CASSEYETDTQYF
.,TRBV6-1,.,16,TRBJ2-1,TGTGCCAGCAGTGAAGGCAGCAGGGGGGGCTACAATGAGCAGTTCTTC,CASSEGSRGGYNEQFF
.,TRBV10-3,.,14,TRBJ1-1,TGTGCCATCAGTGAGTCTGGACAGAACACTGAAGCTTTCTTT,CAISESGQNTEAFF
.,TRBV18,.,16,TRBJ1-2,TGTGCCAGCTCACCATCCGTAGCGGACCTTAACTATGGCTACACCTTC,CASSPSVADLNYGYTF
.,TRBV19,TRBD2,18,TRBJ2-7,TGTGCCAGTAGTATCCGACTTAATAGCGGGGGGTCATTCAGCGAGCAGTACTTC,CASSIRLNSGGSFSEQYF
.,TRBV6-6,.,14,TRBJ2-3,TGTGCCAGCATCCGGGAACTAGGGGTAGATACGCAGTATTTT,CASIRELGVDTQYF
.,TRBV7-7,.,14,TRBJ2-3,TGTGCTAGCAGCTTAGACAGCCGCACAGATACGCAGTATTTT,CASSLDSRTDTQYF
few,TRBV6-5,.,12,TRBJ1-6,TGTGCCAGCAGTCAGGGGAATTCACCCCTCCACTTT,CASSQGNSPLHF
.,TRBV19,TRBD2,19,TRBJ2-4,TGTGCCAGTAGTATAGTGGGGACTAGCGGGGCCCTAGCCAAAAACATTCAGTACTTC,CASSIVGTSGALAKNIQYF
few,TRBV7-9,.,13,TRBJ1-5,TGTGCCAGCAGCCCCGGGGGAGGTCAGCCCCAGCATTTT,CASSPGGGQPQHF
.,TRBV28,TRBD1,15,TRBJ2-2,TGTGCCAGCAGTTCCACGGGACAGGGGTACGGGGAGCTGTTTTTT,CASSSTGQGYGELFF
.,TRBV5-6,.,14,TRBJ1-5,TGTGCCAGCAGCCTCCGGGACTTAAATCAGCCCCAGCATTTT,CASSLRDLNQPQHF
.,TRBV28,TRBD2,18,TRBJ2-1,TGTGCCAGCAGTCCTCACCGACTAGCGGGGACGACATACAATGAGCAGTTCTTC,CASSPHRLAGTTYNEQFF
.,TRBV28,.,14,TRBJ1-1,TGTGCCAGCAGTTTACCTTGGGGAGTTACTGAAGCTTTCTTT,CASSLPWGVTEAFF
.,TRBV6-1,.,16,TRBJ1-5,TGTGCCAGCAGTGAAGCGTGGGGACTACAAGGCCAGCCCCAGCATTTT,CASSEAWGLQGQPQHF
.,TRBV19,.,18,TRBJ1-2,TGTGCCAGTAGACAACTAATGACTACAGGGTTTGAGGACTATGGCTACACCTTC,CASRQLMTTGFEDYGYTF
.,TRBV29-1,.,15,TRBJ1-1,TGCAGCGTCGCGGGCACTTCAGGGAAAAACACTGAAGCTTTCTTT,CSVAGTSGKNTEAFF
.,TRBV7-6,.,13,TRBJ2-5,TGTGCCAGCAGCTTTGGGGTCGGGGAGACCCAGTACTTC,CASSFGVGETQYF
.,TRBV5-6,.,12,TRBJ1-4,TGTGCCAGCGGTGCAATAAATGAAAAACTGTTTTTT,CASGAINEKLFF
.,TRBV11-2,TRBD2,15,TRBJ2-5,TGTGCCAGCAGCCTAGCCGGGACTATCCAAGAGACCCAGTACTTC,CASSLAGTIQETQYF
.,TRBV6-4,.,15,TRBJ2-7,TGTGCCAGCAGTGCCTTCCCTGGCAGCCTCTACGAGCAGTACTTC,CASSAFPGSLYEQYF